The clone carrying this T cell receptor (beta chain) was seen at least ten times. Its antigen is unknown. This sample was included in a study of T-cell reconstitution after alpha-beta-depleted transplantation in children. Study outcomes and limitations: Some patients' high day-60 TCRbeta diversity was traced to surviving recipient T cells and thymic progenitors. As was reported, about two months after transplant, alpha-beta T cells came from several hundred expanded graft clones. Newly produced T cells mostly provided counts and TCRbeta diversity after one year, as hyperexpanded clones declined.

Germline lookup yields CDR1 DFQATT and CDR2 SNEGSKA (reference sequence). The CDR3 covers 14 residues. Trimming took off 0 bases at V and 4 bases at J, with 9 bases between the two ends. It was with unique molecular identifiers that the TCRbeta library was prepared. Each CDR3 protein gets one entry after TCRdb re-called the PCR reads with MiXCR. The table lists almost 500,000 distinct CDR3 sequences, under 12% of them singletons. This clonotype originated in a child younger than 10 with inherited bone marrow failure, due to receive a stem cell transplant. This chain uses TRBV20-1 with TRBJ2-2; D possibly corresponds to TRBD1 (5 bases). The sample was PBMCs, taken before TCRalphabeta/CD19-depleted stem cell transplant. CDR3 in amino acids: CSARDRQSTGELFF. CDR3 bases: TGCAGTGCTAGAGATAGACAGAGCACCGGGGAGCTGTTTTTT.